This T cell receptor (beta chain) was sequenced during a study of control samples from healthy donors and cancer patients. In regard to this clone: The same CDR3 is also encoded by other DNA sequences in this sample.

V dropped 7 bases and J dropped 1 base, with 19 bases sitting between them. Germline CDR1 is SQVTM and CDR2 is ANQGSEA. The CDR3 sequence is 15 residues long. Clones were read by immunoSEQ multiplex PCR, and TCRdb kept only the in-frame ones, dropping some. This sample has about 130,000 clones, with approximately 92% found just once. This sequence was found in a man in his forties or fifties in good health. The sequenced sample was blood. V usage is TRBV29-1 and J usage is TRBJ1-1; D gene uncertain. In nucleotides, the CDR3 is TGCAGCGGTGAGGGAGGCTTTGGAAAGAACACTGAAGCTTTCTTT. Protein: CSGEGGFGKNTEAFF.